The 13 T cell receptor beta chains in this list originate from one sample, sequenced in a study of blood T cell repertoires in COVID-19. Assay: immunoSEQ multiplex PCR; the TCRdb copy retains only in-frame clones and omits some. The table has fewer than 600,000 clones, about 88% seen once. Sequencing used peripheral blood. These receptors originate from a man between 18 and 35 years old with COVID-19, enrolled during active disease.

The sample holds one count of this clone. The chain's CDR3 is CASSIGGAGEKLFF. The DNA for the CDR3 is TGTGCCAGTAGTATTGGGGGGGCCGGTGAAAAACTGTTTTTT. The V and J genes are TRBV19 and TRBJ1-4; D possibly corresponds to TRBD1 (6 bases). The CDR3 is 14 amino acids. Trimming shortened V by 3 bases and J by 7 bases, and 12 bases separated the two germline ends. Germline CDR1 and CDR2: LNHDA and SQIVND (reference sequence).

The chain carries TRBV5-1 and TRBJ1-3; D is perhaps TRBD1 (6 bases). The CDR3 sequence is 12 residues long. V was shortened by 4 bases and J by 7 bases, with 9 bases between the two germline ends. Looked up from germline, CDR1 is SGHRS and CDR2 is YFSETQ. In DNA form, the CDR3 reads TGCGCCAGCAGCGGTACAGGGAACACCATATATTTT. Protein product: CASSGTGNTIYF.

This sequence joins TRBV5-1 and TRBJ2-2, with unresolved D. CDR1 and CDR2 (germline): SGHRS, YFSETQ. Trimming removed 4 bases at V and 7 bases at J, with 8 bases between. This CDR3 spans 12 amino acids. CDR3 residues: CASSPQDGELFF. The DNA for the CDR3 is TGCGCCAGCAGCCCCCAGGACGGGGAGCTGTTTTTT.

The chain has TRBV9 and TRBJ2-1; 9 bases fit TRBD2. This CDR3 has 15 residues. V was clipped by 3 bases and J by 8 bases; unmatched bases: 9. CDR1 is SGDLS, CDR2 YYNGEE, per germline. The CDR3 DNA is TGTGCCAGCAGCGGCGGGGGGGTTTCGGTGCATGAGCAGTTCTTC. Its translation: CASSGGGVSVHEQFF.

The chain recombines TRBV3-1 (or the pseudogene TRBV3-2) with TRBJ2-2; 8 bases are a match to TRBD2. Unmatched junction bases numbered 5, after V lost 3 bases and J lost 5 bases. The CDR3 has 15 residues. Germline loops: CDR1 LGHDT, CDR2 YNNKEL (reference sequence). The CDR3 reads CASSHGLAPTGELFF. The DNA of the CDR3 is TGTGCCAGCAGCCATGGACTAGCCCCTACCGGGGAGCTGTTTTTT.

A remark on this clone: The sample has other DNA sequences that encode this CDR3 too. Here the CDR3 DNA reads TGTGCCACCAGCAGAGGGGGGCAGGGCTACGAGCAGTACTTC. Its translation is CATSRGGQGYEQYF. This chain links TRBV15 with TRBJ2-7; maybe TRBD1 (6 bases). In germline, CDR1 is LNHNV, CDR2 YYDKDF (reference sequence). There are 14 residues in the CDR3. Trimming removed 1 base at V and 3 bases at J, with 10 bases between.

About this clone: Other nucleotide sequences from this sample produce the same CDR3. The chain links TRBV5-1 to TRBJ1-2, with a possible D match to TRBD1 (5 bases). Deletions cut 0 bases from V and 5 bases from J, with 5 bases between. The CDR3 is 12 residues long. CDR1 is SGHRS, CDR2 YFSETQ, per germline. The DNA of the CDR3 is TGCGCCAGCAGCTTGGACAGGTATGGCTACACCTTC. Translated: CASSLDRYGYTF. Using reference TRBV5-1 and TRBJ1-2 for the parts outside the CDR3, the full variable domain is KAGVTQTPRYLIKTRGQQVTLSCSPISGHRSVSWYQQTPGQGLQFLFEYFSETQRNKGNFPGRFSGRQFSNSRSEMNVSTLELGDSALYLCASSLDRYGYTFGSGTRLTVV.

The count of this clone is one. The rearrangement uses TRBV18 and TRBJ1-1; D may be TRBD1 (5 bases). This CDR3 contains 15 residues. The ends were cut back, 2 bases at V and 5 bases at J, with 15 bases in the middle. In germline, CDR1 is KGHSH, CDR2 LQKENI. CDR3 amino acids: CASSPGGAERTEAFF. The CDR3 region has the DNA TGTGCCAGCTCACCAGGAGGGGCCGAGAGGACTGAAGCTTTCTTT.

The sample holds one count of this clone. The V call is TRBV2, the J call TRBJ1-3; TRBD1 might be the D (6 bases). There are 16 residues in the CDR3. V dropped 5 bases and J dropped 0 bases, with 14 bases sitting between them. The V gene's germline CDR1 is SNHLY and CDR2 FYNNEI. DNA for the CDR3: TGTGCCAGCAGTACAGGGCATCCAAGCTCTGGAAACACCATATATTTT. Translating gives CASSTGHPSSGNTIYF.

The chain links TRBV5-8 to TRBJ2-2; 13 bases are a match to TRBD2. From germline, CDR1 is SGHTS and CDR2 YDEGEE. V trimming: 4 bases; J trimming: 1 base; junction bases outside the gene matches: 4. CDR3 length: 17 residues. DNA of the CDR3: TGTGCCAGCAGCGCCGGACTAGCGGGAGTGAACACCGGGGAGCTGTTTTTT. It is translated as CASSAGLAGVNTGELFF.

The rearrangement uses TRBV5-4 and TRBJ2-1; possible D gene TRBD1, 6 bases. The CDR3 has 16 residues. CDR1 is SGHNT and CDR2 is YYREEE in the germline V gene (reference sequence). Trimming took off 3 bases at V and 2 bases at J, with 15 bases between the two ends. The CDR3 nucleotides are TGTGCCAGCAGCTCGCAGGGGCTACAAGCCTACAATGAGCAGTTCTTC. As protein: CASSSQGLQAYNEQFF.

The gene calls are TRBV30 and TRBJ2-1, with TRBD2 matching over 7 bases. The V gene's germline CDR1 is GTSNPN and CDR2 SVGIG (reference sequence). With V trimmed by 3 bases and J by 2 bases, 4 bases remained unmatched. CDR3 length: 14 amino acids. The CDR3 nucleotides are TGTGCCTGGAGGGCCGGGACTACCTACAATGAGCAGTTCTTC. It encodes CAWRAGTTYNEQFF.

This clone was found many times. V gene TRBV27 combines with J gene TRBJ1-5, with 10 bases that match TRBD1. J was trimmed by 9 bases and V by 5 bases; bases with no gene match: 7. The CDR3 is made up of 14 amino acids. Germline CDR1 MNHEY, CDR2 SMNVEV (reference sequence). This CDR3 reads CASSNRDRGGPQHF. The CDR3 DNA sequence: TGTGCCAGCAGTAACCGGGACAGGGGTGGGCCCCAGCATTTT.